This paragraph reports one TCR beta chain. No antigen is known for it. It was with 60 Vbeta and 13 Jbeta primers that the PCR ran. Original processing methods: In a later analysis, of around 80 million unique beta chains, 9 million to 11 million appeared in at least two donors. Sequencing used immunoSEQ multiplex PCR; TCRdb keeps in-frame clones, though not all of them. From that table come the V and J calls and clone size; the DNA was used to work out D and trimming. This sample has about 120,000 clones, with about 74% found just once. The record originates from a study of cytomegalovirus exposure and HLA in healthy donors. General study findings and limits: Earlier analysis yielded a pattern in which most TCR beta V segments were productive about 87% or about 30% of the time.

CDR3 size: 13 residues. Germline CDR1 reads MNHEY; CDR2 reads SMNVEV (reference sequence). V was pared by 2 bases and J by 5 bases, with 9 bases between. The sequence derives from a woman aged 40 to 50 in good health and CMV-seropositive. Sequenced input: PBMCs. The chain links TRBV27 to TRBJ2-5; D is ambiguous. In DNA form, the CDR3 reads TGTGCCAGCAGTTTAGCCGGGTGGGAGACCCAGTACTTC. It translates to CASSLAGWETQYF.